These 10 T cell receptor beta chains came from one sample sequenced in a study of T cell repertoires in cytomegalovirus infection. TCRdb independently ran MiXCR on the reads; one entry per CDR3 protein. The table lists roughly 90,000 distinct CDR3 sequences, about 24% of them singletons, with about 50% in the top ten. These receptors' antigens are unknown. The specimen was CD8+ T cells from cultured PBMCs, collected from culture after CMV antigen stimulation. Receptors originate from a human donor in good health (CMV status not recorded). Some clones in this sample may be carry-over from other donors' samples.

In its sample, this clonotype was seen a few times. The chain joins TRBV11-2 to TRBJ2-2, with D perhaps TRBD1 (5 bases). CDR3 length: 13 amino acids. V gave up 6 bases and J gave up 6 bases, with 11 bases separating them. CDR1 is SGHAT, CDR2 FQNNGV, per germline. CDR3 region: CASRPTGPGELFF. In nucleotides, the CDR3 is TGTGCCAGCAGGCCCACAGGACCCGGGGAGCTGTTTTTT.

This clonotype was counted between two and nine times. The chain joins TRBV12-3 or TRBV12-4 to TRBJ2-5; 10 nucleotides line up with TRBD2. The CDR3 totals 16 residues. V lost 1 base to trimming and J lost 5 bases; unmatched junction nucleotides: 7. The CDR3 sequence: CASSLDERGGWETQYF. DNA of the CDR3: TGTGCCAGCAGTTTAGACGAGCGGGGGGGCTGGGAGACCCAGTACTTC.

This clonotype occurred many times. The chain uses TRBV11-2 and TRBJ2-1; TRBD2 matches at 12 bases. The junction had 17 bases not matched to a gene; V was cut back by 0 bases and J by 8 bases. This CDR3 contains 20 residues. CDR1 is SGHAT, CDR2 FQNNGV, per germline. CDR3 region: CASSLDWRTSGKNPRDEQFF. In DNA, the CDR3 is TGTGCCAGCAGCTTAGATTGGCGGACTAGCGGGAAAAACCCCAGGGATGAGCAGTTCTTC.

This clonotype was observed once. The J gene is TRBJ2-1, the V gene TRBV3-1, with 13 positions matching TRBD2. Per the germline V gene, CDR1 is LGHDT and CDR2 is YNNKEL (reference sequence). The CDR3 has 16 amino acids. V shed 3 bases and J 4 bases; nucleotides not matched to a gene: 3. CDR3 sequence (DNA): TGTGCCAGCAGCCACCGACTAGCGGGGGGTTACAATGAGCAGTTCTTC. Translation: CASSHRLAGGYNEQFF.

Comments on this clonotype: Since a much larger clone is just one base distant, this may be a read error. The chain recombines TRBV7-6 with TRBJ2-1, with D possibly being TRBD1 (6 bases). The CDR3 spans 15 residues. Per germline, CDR1 SGHVS and CDR2 FNYEAQ. Trimming cost V 5 bases and J 7 bases, with 18 bases left between them. CDR3 sequence reads: CASSPASGARNEQFF. Here the CDR3 DNA reads TGTGCCAGCAGCCCGGCGTCAGGGGCCAGGAATGAGCAGTTCTTC. Based on the CDR3 plus reference TRBV7-6 and TRBJ2-1, the full variable domain is GAGVSQSPRYKVTKRGQDVALRCDPISGHVSLYWYRQALGQGPEFLTYFNYEAQQDKSGLPNDRFSAERPEGSISTLTIQRTEQRDSAMYRCASSPASGARNEQFFGPGTRLTVL.

This clonotype has at least ten counts. The rearrangement links TRBV7-8 to TRBJ2-3; 15 positions match TRBD2. V shed 4 bases and J 5 bases; nucleotides not matched to a gene: 4. Germline V gene data show CDR1 as SGHVS and CDR2 as FQNEAQ. The CDR3 consists of 16 residues. The CDR3 loop reads CASSWTSGGEVDTQYF. CDR3 nucleotide sequence: TGTGCCAGCAGCTGGACTAGCGGGGGGGAGGTAGATACGCAGTATTTT. The full variable domain, with the rest looked up from reference TRBV7-8 and TRBJ2-3, is GAGVSQSPRYKVAKRGQDVALRCDPISGHVSLFWYQQALGQGPEFLTYFQNEAQLDKSGLPSDRFFAERPEGSVSTLKIQRTQQEDSAVYLCASSWTSGGEVDTQYFGPGTRLTVL.

The gene calls are TRBV12-3 or TRBV12-4 and TRBJ2-1; D perhaps matches TRBD1 (6 bases). The CDR3 length is 15 residues. Trimming cost V 6 bases and J 1 base, with 13 bases left between them. The CDR3 loop reads CASSPTGSSYNEQFF. For the CDR3, the DNA is TGTGCCAGCAGCCCCACAGGGAGTTCCTACAATGAGCAGTTCTTC.

The chain uses TRBV5-6 and TRBJ2-2; 9 nucleotides align to TRBD2. V shed 3 bases and J 8 bases; nucleotides not matched to a gene: 14. The length of the CDR3 is 17 residues. Germline V gene lookup returns CDR1 SGHDT and CDR2 YYEEEE. The CDR3 DNA reads TGTGCCAGCAGCTCTCTCAGGACTAGCGCCCCGAGGGGGGAGCTGTTTTTT. Amino acids: CASSSLRTSAPRGELFF.

At least ten counts were recorded for this clonotype. The rearrangement uses TRBV7-9 and TRBJ2-3; D is undetermined. Germline V gene sequence: CDR1 SEHNR, CDR2 FQNEAQ (reference sequence). The germline V and J ends were trimmed by 5 bases and 0 bases, with 12 bases remaining between them. This CDR3 comprises 15 residues. CDR3 nucleotides: TGTGCCAGCAGCGTGAGCACCACTAGCACAGATACGCAGTATTTT. As protein: CASSVSTTSTDTQYF.

The chain is built from TRBV5-1 and TRBJ1-2, with TRBD1 as a possible D gene (5 bases). V was pared by 3 bases and J by 4 bases, with 13 bases between. This CDR3 is 14 amino acids long. Per germline, CDR1 SGHRS and CDR2 YFSETQ. The CDR3 bases are TGCGCCAGCAGCTCAGAACGGGACGGCTATGGCTACACCTTC. It is translated as CASSSERDGYGYTF.